Listed below are T cell receptor beta chains from one sample, sequenced in a study of Ad26.COV2.S vaccination and SARS-CoV-2 variants. Some clones are missing from TCRdb's copy, which holds only in-frame ones; the method was immunoSEQ multiplex PCR. The sample lists more than 400,000 clones, 90% seen once, with roughly 3.9% in the top ten. Material: peripheral blood, obtained in a trial of Ad26.COV2.S vaccine versus placebo. The receptors here all came from a person aged 18 to 65 who received the Ad26.COV2.S COVID-19 vaccine or a placebo. Both conserved end residues are part of each CDR3. The D gene is left open where the match is weak. Clone size is shown for a subset of rows, as once, few, many or a class of expanded clone.

D,size,V,J,DNA,CDR3
NA,NA,TRBV5-8,TRBJ1-5,TGTGCCAGCAGCTTGTATTTAGGGTCGGGGCAGCCCCAGCATTTT,CASSLYLGSGQPQHF
NA,NA,TRBV30,TRBJ2-7,TGTGCCTGGGCTGAATTATGGGGCGAGCAGTACTTC,CAWAELWGEQYF
NA,once,TRBV3-1/TRBV3-2,TRBJ1-1,TGTGCCAGCAGCCAAGATAGGGGCCAGGGGCTGAACACTGAAGCTTTCTTT,CASSQDRGQGLNTEAFF
TRBD1,NA,TRBV2,TRBJ1-5,TGTGCCAGCGCCAGGGACAGTCCTAATCAGCCCCAGCATTTT,CASARDSPNQPQHF
NA,NA,TRBV14,TRBJ2-1,TGTGCCAGCAGCCAAGACCGGGACTGGATATACAATGAGCAGTTCTTC,CASSQDRDWIYNEQFF
NA,NA,TRBV30,TRBJ2-5,TGTGCCTGGAGTGTACGGTCTGGAGAGACCCAGTACTTC,CAWSVRSGETQYF
TRBD1,NA,TRBV28,TRBJ2-7,TGTGCCAGCAGGGCGACAGGGGTCCGCTACGAGCAGTACTTC,CASRATGVRYEQYF
NA,NA,TRBV28,TRBJ1-1,TGTGCCAGCAGTTTCCAGGGGAACACTGAAGCTTTCTTT,CASSFQGNTEAFF
TRBD1,NA,TRBV11-2,TRBJ1-1,TGTGCCAGCAGCTCGGACAGGGCAGCTGAAGCTTTCTTT,CASSSDRAAEAFF
NA,NA,TRBV28,TRBJ2-5,TGTGCCAGCAGTACCCGAACAGGGTATCAAGAGACCCAGTACTTC,CASSTRTGYQETQYF
NA,NA,TRBV2,TRBJ2-5,TGTGCCAGCAGTGAAGGGGAAGAGACCCAGTACTTC,CASSEGEETQYF
TRBD2,NA,TRBV7-3,TRBJ2-1,TGTGCCAGCAGCTTTTCCCCCGCGCGGGAGAGCTACAATGAGCAGTTCTTC,CASSFSPARESYNEQFF
TRBD1,NA,TRBV6-4,TRBJ2-1,TGTGCCAGCAGACCATCCGGGACAGGGAACTACAATGAGCAGTTCTTC,CASRPSGTGNYNEQFF
NA,few,TRBV6-4,TRBJ2-1,TGTGCCAGCAGTTCCCTATCGACTAGCTCCTACAATGAGCAGTTCTTC,CASSSLSTSSYNEQFF
NA,NA,TRBV28,TRBJ1-1,TGTGCCAGCAGTTTATGGAACATCCGGAGGACCACTGAAGCTTTCTTT,CASSLWNIRRTTEAFF
NA,NA,TRBV18,TRBJ2-3,TGTGCCAGCTCACCTCTGGTCACAGATACGCAGTATTTT,CASSPLVTDTQYF
NA,NA,TRBV9,TRBJ2-7,TGTGCCAGCAGCGTAAAGCTCCGCGGCGAGCAGTACTTC,CASSVKLRGEQYF
NA,NA,TRBV2,TRBJ2-7,TGTGCCAGCGGGTTGGACAGTACTGGGCTAGGATACGAGCAGTACTTC,CASGLDSTGLGYEQYF
NA,NA,TRBV6-2/TRBV6-3,TRBJ1-2,TGTGCCAGCAGTCACACAGGTCCCTATGGCTACACCTTC,CASSHTGPYGYTF
NA,NA,TRBV19,TRBJ1-5,TGTGCCAGTAGTATAACAGGTAGCAATCAGCCCCAGCATTTT,CASSITGSNQPQHF